This TCR beta chain emerged from a study of CD8 T cells in ankylosing spondylitis (TCRdb year 2017). Concerning the study at large: The study profiled T cell receptor beta repertoires in healthy donors and ankylosing spondylitis patients to find disease-linked TCR variants. The full study cohort was made up of about 24 ankylosing spondylitis patients and roughly 98 healthy donors. Peripheral blood was sampled, and synovial fluid was also collected from ankylosing spondylitis patients. The study at large found these results: The disease-linked clones showed a CD8+ phenotype and occurred at relatively low frequencies in peripheral blood. A TCR beta motif of several highly homologous amino acid variants appeared characteristic of blood from ankylosing spondylitis patients. According to the report, matched synovial fluid samples from ankylosing spondylitis patients were significantly enriched for the disease-linked clones. Some of the motif variants had been reported before in the synovial fluid and blood of reactive arthritis patients, a finding that suggests common disease-initiation mechanisms.

As concerns this clonotype: The antigen it binds to is not known. Base qualities were left out, and no much larger clone turns up one base away.

Trimming at the junction amounts to 5 bases on V and 6 bases on J, and the germline ends lie 19 bases apart. The CDR3 starts with the cysteine, ends with the phenylalanine, and has 15 residues. The entry retains the CDR3 DNA only, 45 bases that are in frame from base 1. Taken from the germline V gene (reference sequence), the CDR1 and CDR2 loops are SEHNR and FQNEAQ. Sequencing used an Illumina HiSeq 2500. Quantitative 5'-RACE with molecular barcodes was the method used to prepare the TCR beta libraries. The original methods were these. To identify disease-linked TCR variants, a new computational method was used, one built on a probabilistic model of VDJ rearrangement. TCRdb took the public reads, trimmed them with fastp at Q25, ran MiXCR for clone calling and kept in-frame beta chains. Each CDR3 protein appears once, grouped with its most common genes and DNA. The authors' filters were not applied to this entry. The table for this sample lists 100,000 or so distinct CDR3 sequences; approximately 8.9% of them were counted only once. The ten largest clones capture about 31% of the sample.

This TCR was recovered from a male donor with ankylosing spondylitis. The chain couples TRBV7-9 to TRBJ2-5, with TRBD1 as a weak D call on 6 bases. The sample consisted of blood, either unsorted or a sorted T cell fraction (not recorded which). The CDR3 corresponds to CASSPAGRGTKTQYF. The DNA is as follows: TGTGCCAGCAGCCCGGCGGGCAGGGGAACAAAGACCCAGTACTTC.